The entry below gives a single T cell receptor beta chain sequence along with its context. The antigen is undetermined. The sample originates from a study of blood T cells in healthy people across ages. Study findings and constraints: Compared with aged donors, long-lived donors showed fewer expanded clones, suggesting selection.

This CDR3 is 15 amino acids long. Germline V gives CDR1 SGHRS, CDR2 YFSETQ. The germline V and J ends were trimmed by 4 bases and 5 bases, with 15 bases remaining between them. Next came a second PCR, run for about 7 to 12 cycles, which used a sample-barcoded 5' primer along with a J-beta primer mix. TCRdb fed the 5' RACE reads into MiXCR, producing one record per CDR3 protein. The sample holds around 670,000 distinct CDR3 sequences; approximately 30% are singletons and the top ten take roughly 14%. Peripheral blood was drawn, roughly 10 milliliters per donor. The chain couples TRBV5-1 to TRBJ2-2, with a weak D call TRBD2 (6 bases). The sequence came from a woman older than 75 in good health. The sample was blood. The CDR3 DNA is TGCGCCAGCAGCCCCAGCGGGTCGGGGACCGGGGAGCTGTTTTTT. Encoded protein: CASSPSGSGTGELFF.